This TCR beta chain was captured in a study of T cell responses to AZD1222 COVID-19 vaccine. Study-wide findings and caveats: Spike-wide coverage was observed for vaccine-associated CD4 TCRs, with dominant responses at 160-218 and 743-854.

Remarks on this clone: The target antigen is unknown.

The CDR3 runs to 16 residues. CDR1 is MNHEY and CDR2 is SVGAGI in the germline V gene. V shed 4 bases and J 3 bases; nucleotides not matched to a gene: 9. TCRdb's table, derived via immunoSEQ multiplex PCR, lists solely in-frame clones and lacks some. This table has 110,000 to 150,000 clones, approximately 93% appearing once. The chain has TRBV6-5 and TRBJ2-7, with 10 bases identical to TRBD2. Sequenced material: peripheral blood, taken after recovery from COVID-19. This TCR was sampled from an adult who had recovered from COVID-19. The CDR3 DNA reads TGTGCCAGCAGTTCCCTAGGGGGACTAGCGATCTACGAGCAGTACTTC. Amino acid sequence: CASSSLGGLAIYEQYF.